This T cell receptor beta chain was captured by sequencing in a study of beta chain features in type 1 diabetes. Regarding the study as a whole: It was among patients, rather than healthy donors, that naive, central memory and Treg TCRB repertoires appeared more similar.

Sequencing targeted expressed TCRB transcripts, as all isolated RNA had been reverse transcribed. TCRdb keeps only in-frame clones here, not all; method: immunoSEQ multiplex PCR. The sample shows 300,000 to 350,000 clones, about 19% of them seen only once. The CDR3 is 12 residues long. The germline V gene encodes CDR1 SEHNR and CDR2 FQNEAQ (reference sequence). For this clone: The antigen remains undetermined.

V is TRBV7-9 and J is TRBJ2-5; no clear D gene. The closer fit of TRBJ2-7 to the DNA end suggests the J call may be wrong. The sample was naive CD4+ T cells from blood. The source is a woman aged 18-29 years in good health. CDR3 in amino acids: CASSFDSYEQYF. CDR3 DNA sequence: TGTGCCAGCAGCTTCGACTCCTACGAGCAGTACTTC.